The next 18 T cell receptor beta chains were all read from a single sample in a study of blood T cell repertoires in COVID-19. Repertoires were generated with immunoSEQ multiplex PCR, while TCRdb's copy carries only in-frame clones and drops some. The sample records about 47,000 clones, 80% to 85% being singletons. Source material: peripheral blood. Receptors originate from a human donor with acute or convalescent COVID-19. The donor label of this sample is uncertain.

This chain uses TRBV28 with TRBJ2-5; 9 bases are a match to TRBD1. The CDR3 length is 16 residues. V gave up 5 bases and J gave up 4 bases; unmatched junction bases: 11. Per germline, CDR1 MDHEN and CDR2 SYDVKM. The CDR3 region has the DNA TGTGCCAGCAGTCAACCCCTGGGACAGGGAGGAGAGACCCAGTACTTC. Amino acids: CASSQPLGQGGETQYF.

The chain recombines TRBV9 with TRBJ2-7; 7 nucleotides align to TRBD2. The V segment lost 0 bases and the J segment 3 bases; nucleotides outside the gene matches: 6. The CDR3 totals 15 residues. Looked up from germline, CDR1 is SGDLS and CDR2 is YYNGEE. The CDR3 sequence: CASSVGAGVGYEQYF. Here the CDR3 DNA reads TGTGCCAGCAGCGTAGGCGCGGGAGTGGGCTACGAGCAGTACTTC.

The chain links TRBV6-5 to TRBJ2-5, with 7 bases aligning to TRBD2. V shed 8 bases and J 5 bases; nucleotides not matched to a gene: 11. Germline loops: CDR1 MNHEY, CDR2 SVGAGI. The CDR3 length is 14 residues. CDR3 DNA sequence: TGTGCCAGCGGAACGGCGGGGGTGGGTGAGACCCAGTACTTC. This gives the protein CASGTAGVGETQYF.

The rearrangement uses TRBV6-1 and TRBJ2-3, with 7 positions matching TRBD1. The germline V gene encodes CDR1 MNHNS and CDR2 SASEGT. V shed 2 bases, J shed 4 bases, and the junction held 9 bases outside the gene matches. The CDR3 sequence is 16 residues long. CDR3 sequence reads: CASSESSGGPPDTQYF. As DNA, the CDR3 is TGTGCCAGCAGTGAATCGTCAGGGGGTCCCCCAGATACGCAGTATTTT.

The V gene is TRBV5-6, the J gene TRBJ1-6, with D hard to call. The germline V gene has CDR1 SGHDT and CDR2 YYEEEE. V dropped 0 bases and J dropped 9 bases, with 13 bases sitting between them. The CDR3 runs 15 residues. The CDR3 DNA is TGTGCCAGCAGCTTGGGGACTGCAAAGGGTTCACCCCTCCACTTT. Protein: CASSLGTAKGSPLHF. Supplemented by reference TRBV5-6 and TRBJ1-6, the full variable domain reads DAGVTQSPTHLIKTRGQQVTLRCSPKSGHDTVSWYQQALGQGPQFIFQYYEEEERQRGNFPDRFSGHQFPNYSSELNVNALLLGDSALYLCASSLGTAKGSPLHFGNGTRLTVT.

This rearrangement joins TRBV28 to TRBJ2-5; D perhaps matches TRBD2 (6 bases). Germline V CDR1 and CDR2: MDHEN, SYDVKM. Deletions cut 5 bases from V and 1 base from J, with 8 bases between. This CDR3 spans 13 amino acids. The CDR3 sequence is CASSRGGQETQYF. CDR3 sequence (DNA): TGTGCCAGCAGTCGGGGAGGCCAAGAGACCCAGTACTTC. Using reference TRBV28 and TRBJ2-5 for the parts outside the CDR3, the full variable domain is DVKVTQSSRYLVKRTGEKVFLECVQDMDHENMFWYRQDPGLGLRLIYFSYDVKMKEKGDIPEGYSVSREKKERFSLILESASTNQTSMYLCASSRGGQETQYFGPGTRLLVL.

The V gene is TRBV18, the J gene TRBJ1-1; the match to TRBD1 covers 11 bases. Germline V CDR1 and CDR2: KGHSH, LQKENI. The J segment lost 1 base and the V segment lost 10 bases, leaving 2 bases of the junction unmatched. The CDR3 sequence is 13 residues long. CDR3 loop: CATGQGANTEAFF. CDR3 nucleotides: TGTGCCACCGGACAGGGGGCGAACACTGAAGCTTTCTTT.

The rearrangement joins TRBV7-2 to TRBJ1-1; D is undetermined. Germline V lookup: CDR1 SGHTA, CDR2 FQGNSA. The CDR3 covers 15 residues. V lost 2 bases, J lost 1 base, and 11 bases lay in between. The CDR3 nucleotides read TGTGCCAGCAGCTTATCGTCGGCGGCGAACACTGAAGCTTTCTTT. Amino acid sequence: CASSLSSAANTEAFF.

The genes are TRBV5-4 and TRBJ2-2; TRBD2 matches 11 bases. CDR3 length: 15 residues. Germline CDR1 SGHNT, CDR2 YYREEE (reference sequence). V trimming: 4 bases; J trimming: 5 bases; junction bases outside the gene matches: 4. DNA of the CDR3: TGTGCCAGCAGCACGGGACTAGCGGTAACCGGGGAGCTGTTTTTT. Its protein product is CASSTGLAVTGELFF.

This chain uses TRBV11-2 with TRBJ2-4; D gene ambiguous. Trimming took 5 bases from V and 7 from J, leaving 15 bases between them. In germline, CDR1 is SGHAT, CDR2 FQNNGV. The CDR3 consists of 14 residues. The CDR3 DNA reads as TGTGCCAGCAGCAAGAAAGCCCCCATTAACATTCAGTACTTC. This gives the protein CASSKKAPINIQYF.

The gene calls are TRBV7-2 and TRBJ2-7; 14 bases are a match to TRBD2. The length of the CDR3 is 15 residues. Germline V gene data show CDR1 as SGHTA and CDR2 as FQGNSA. V was pared by 5 bases and J by 4 bases, with 4 bases of the junction left unmatched. The CDR3 DNA reads as TGTGCCAGCAGCGAGGGACTAGCGGGAGTATACGAGCAGTACTTC. It specifies CASSEGLAGVYEQYF. The entire variable domain, with the rest obtained from reference TRBV7-2 and TRBJ2-7, is as follows: GAGVSQSPSNKVTEKGKDVELRCDPISGHTALYWYRQSLGQGLEFLIYFQGNSAPDKSGLPSDRFSAERTGGSVSTLTIQRTQQEDSAVYLCASSEGLAGVYEQYFGPGTRLTVT.

The chain carries TRBV9 and TRBJ2-5; no clear D. The germline gives CDR1 SGDLS, CDR2 YYNGEE. Deletions cut 2 bases from V and 3 bases from J, with 8 bases between. This CDR3 region has 13 residues. The CDR3 sequence: CASSVGREETQYF. For the CDR3, the DNA is TGTGCCAGCAGCGTCGGTCGTGAAGAGACCCAGTACTTC. The full variable domain, with the rest looked up from reference TRBV9 and TRBJ2-5, is DSGVTQTPKHLITATGQRVTLRCSPRSGDLSVYWYQQSLDQGLQFLIQYYNGEERAKGNILERFSAQQFPDLHSELNLSSLELGDSALYFCASSVGREETQYFGPGTRLLVL.

The chain combines TRBV5-1 with TRBJ1-5, with a tentative D call TRBD1 (5 bases). The CDR3 has 11 amino acids. V was pared by 6 bases and J by 10 bases, with 11 bases between. Germline V gives CDR1 SGHRS, CDR2 YFSETQ. CDR3: CASTPGDPQHF. In DNA, the CDR3 is TGCGCCAGCACCCCGGGGGACCCCCAGCATTTT.

The V gene is TRBV5-5, the J gene TRBJ2-6; unclear D gene. The germline V gene encodes CDR1 SGHKS and CDR2 YYEKEE (reference sequence). The CDR3 has 18 amino acids. Between the trimmed V and J ends, which lost 0 bases and 2 bases, there was a span of 15 bases. The CDR3 nucleotides are TGTGCCAGCAGCTTGGCCATCGTCAAGAGCACTGGGGCCAACGTCCTGACTTTC. It yields the protein CASSLAIVKSTGANVLTF.

The chain combines TRBV7-2 with TRBJ2-3, with 8 bases fitting TRBD2. V lost 8 bases and J lost 7; bases outside the gene matches: 14. CDR3 length: 15 residues. Germline-derived CDR1 and CDR2 are SGHTA and FQGNSA. CDR3 sequence: CASLDQPGGGNTQYF. The DNA of the CDR3 is TGTGCCAGCTTAGACCAACCGGGAGGGGGTAATACGCAGTATTTT.

This chain uses TRBV19 with TRBJ1-5; D is possibly TRBD1 (5 bases). Germline CDR1 is LNHDA and CDR2 is SQIVND (reference sequence). V lost 1 base, J lost 1 base, and 11 bases lay in between. This CDR3 has 16 residues. Written as DNA, the CDR3 is TGTGCCAGTAGTATAGCCGGCAGGGTGAGCAATCAGCCCCAGCATTTT. Translated: CASSIAGRVSNQPQHF.

The chain is built from TRBV11-3 and TRBJ2-5; 12 bases map to TRBD2. The germline gives CDR1 SGHNT, CDR2 YENEEA. The CDR3 runs to 15 residues. The V gene end was trimmed by 5 bases and the J gene end by 6 bases; junction bases not matched to a gene: 7. Here the CDR3 DNA reads TGTGCCAGCAGCCTATTACTAGCGGGAGGACAGACCCAGTACTTC. Translation gives CASSLLLAGGQTQYF.

The chain combines TRBV18 with TRBJ1-6, with D perhaps matching TRBD1 (5 bases). Trimming stripped 1 base from V and 6 bases from J, with 10 bases between. The germline CDR1 and CDR2 sequences are KGHSH and LQKENI. The CDR3 extends over 15 amino acids. In DNA form, the CDR3 reads TGTGCCAGCTCACCACAGCAGGGAGGTAATTCACCCCTCCACTTT. Translation gives CASSPQQGGNSPLHF.